One and the same sample provided the 25 T cell receptor beta chains below, sequenced in a study of long-term antiretroviral therapy in people with HIV. The run of the v3.0 immunoSEQ assay was at survey level. Assay used: immunoSEQ multiplex PCR; TCRdb lists only in-frame clones, some missing. The table records some 6,000 clones, roughly 73% of them present only once. The sequences come from unsorted PBMCs, collected 0.5 years before starting antiretroviral therapy. The receptors come from a man in his forties or fifties with HIV.

The chain joins TRBV7-9 to TRBJ1-1; D perhaps matches TRBD1 (6 bases). Trimming left V 6 bases short and J 1 base short, with 12 bases between. This CDR3 is built from 14 residues. Germline loops: CDR1 SEHNR, CDR2 FQNEAQ (reference sequence). CDR3 nucleotide sequence: TGTGCCAGCAGGCGCCCGGACAGGAACACTGAAGCTTTCTTT. Translating gives CASRRPDRNTEAFF.

V gene TRBV6-5 combines with J gene TRBJ1-2; D is unclear. Germline loops: CDR1 MNHEY, CDR2 SVGAGI. Trimming shortened V by 6 bases and J by 4 bases, and 18 bases separated the two germline ends. This CDR3 is built from 15 residues. Here the CDR3 reads CASRQLLYPTYGYTF. CDR3 coding DNA: TGTGCCAGCAGACAGCTCCTATACCCGACCTATGGCTACACCTTC.

The rearrangement uses TRBV7-9 and TRBJ2-5, with D maybe TRBD2 (6 bases). Deletions cut 5 bases from V and 2 bases from J, with 15 bases between. The CDR3 contains 15 residues. The germline V gene encodes CDR1 SEHNR and CDR2 FQNEAQ (reference sequence). The CDR3 region is CASSTGTVTQETQYF. The CDR3, as DNA: TGTGCCAGCAGCACGGGGACTGTAACTCAAGAGACCCAGTACTTC.

V gene TRBV29-1 combines with J gene TRBJ1-2; the match to TRBD1 covers 9 bases. Germline CDR1 SQVTM, CDR2 ANQGSEA. Unmatched junction bases numbered 10, after V lost 7 bases and J lost 7 bases. This CDR3 has 13 residues. Here the CDR3 reads CSADTGTGSGYTF. The CDR3 bases are TGCAGCGCCGACACCGGGACAGGGTCTGGCTACACCTTC.

This chain uses TRBV18 with TRBJ1-2; D gene unclear. Germline assignment: CDR1 KGHSH and CDR2 LQKENI. The CDR3 extends over 15 amino acids. V gave up 0 bases and J gave up 2 bases, with 10 bases separating them. The DNA for the CDR3 is TGTGCCAGCTCACCACCAGCGGGCACCAACTATGGCTACACCTTC. Its translation: CASSPPAGTNYGYTF.

The J gene is TRBJ1-3, the V gene TRBV7-8, with 9 nucleotides matching TRBD1. CDR1 is SGHVS, CDR2 FQNEAQ, per germline. This CDR3 spans 19 amino acids. The V segment lost 2 bases and the J segment 0 bases; nucleotides outside the gene matches: 11. CDR3 residues: CASSLIRTGDTYSGNTIYF. The CDR3 nucleotides are TGTGCCAGCAGCTTAATTCGGACAGGGGACACTTACTCTGGAAACACCATATATTTT.

The chain is built from TRBV5-4 and TRBJ1-3, with D possibly TRBD1 on 5 matching bases. This CDR3 is built from 15 residues. In germline, CDR1 is SGHNT, CDR2 YYREEE (reference sequence). V lost 4 bases to trimming and J lost 2 bases, with 13 bases between them. In nucleotides, the CDR3 is TGTGCCAGCAGCCTCGGGGGTTACCCTGGAAACACCATATATTTT. Amino acid sequence: CASSLGGYPGNTIYF.

The chain links TRBV19 to TRBJ2-2; no clear D gene. The CDR3 is 15 amino acids. Trimming cost V 3 bases and J 0 bases, with 8 bases left between them. CDR1 and CDR2 (germline): LNHDA, SQIVND (reference sequence). The CDR3 nucleotides read TGTGCCAGTAGTATGTGGAGCACGAACACCGGGGAGCTGTTTTTT. Its translation: CASSMWSTNTGELFF.

This clone was counted a few times. The V and J genes are TRBV19 and TRBJ1-2; no definite D call. Per the germline V gene, CDR1 is LNHDA and CDR2 is SQIVND (reference sequence). This CDR3 contains 18 residues. V lost 5 bases and J 7 bases, leaving 29 bases between the germline ends. The CDR3 is CASSPSARPTPSSLGYTF. DNA of the CDR3: TGTGCCAGTAGTCCCTCGGCCAGGCCCACACCCTCATCCCTTGGCTACACCTTC. Using reference TRBV19 and TRBJ1-2 for the parts outside the CDR3, the full variable domain is DGGITQSPKYLFRKEGQNVTLSCEQNLNHDAMYWYRQDPGQGLRLIYYSQIVNDFQKGDIAEGYSVSREKKESFPLTVTSAQKNPTAFYLCASSPSARPTPSSLGYTFGSGTRLTVV.

By share, this clone counts as large. V gene TRBV2 combines with J gene TRBJ2-7; the match to TRBD1 covers 11 bases. The CDR3 runs to 17 residues. Germline V CDR1 and CDR2: SNHLY, FYNNEI. The V segment lost 7 bases and the J segment 3 bases; nucleotides outside the gene matches: 14. The CDR3 DNA reads TGTGCCAGCATAGGACAGGGGGCGAAAACGGGGAGCTACGAGCAGTACTTC. It specifies CASIGQGAKTGSYEQYF.

Only one count was recorded for this clone. This rearrangement joins TRBV23-1 to TRBJ1-2, with 9 bases that match TRBD1. TRBV23-1 is classed as an ORF, of uncertain function. The junction had 12 bases not matched to a gene; V was cut back by 8 bases and J by 2 bases. The CDR3 length is 16 residues. The CDR3 bases are TGCGCCAGCCCTCAACCCCGGGACAGGGTGAACTATGGCTACACCTTC. Amino acid sequence: CASPQPRDRVNYGYTF.

The sample holds a few counts of this clone. The rearrangement links TRBV5-6 to TRBJ2-7; tentatively, D is TRBD1 or TRBD2 (5 bases each). Germline CDR1 and CDR2: SGHDT and YYEEEE. CDR3 length: 13 amino acids. The V gene lost 4 bases and the J gene lost 2 bases, with 10 bases spanning the gap. DNA of the CDR3: TGTGCCAGCAGCGCCGGGACGGCCTACGAGCAGTACTTC. Residues: CASSAGTAYEQYF.

The gene calls are TRBV15 and TRBJ2-1, with 8 bases identical to TRBD2. V trimming: 0 bases; J trimming: 5 bases; junction bases outside the gene matches: 3. The CDR3 spans 15 residues. Germline CDR1 reads LNHNV; CDR2 reads YYDKDF (reference sequence). CDR3 DNA: TGTGCCACCAGCAGAGAAGGCGGGGGGCACAATGAGCAGTTCTTC. Its protein product is CATSREGGGHNEQFF. Drawing the rest from reference TRBV15 and TRBJ2-1, the complete variable domain is DAMVIQNPRYQVTQFGKPVTLSCSQTLNHNVMYWYQQKSSQAPKLLFHYYDKDFNNEADTPDNFQSRRPNTSFCFLDIRSPGLGDTAMYLCATSREGGGHNEQFFGPGTRLTVL.

V is TRBV18 and J is TRBJ2-1, with D tentatively TRBD1 or TRBD2 (5 bases each). The length of the CDR3 is 20 residues. Germline CDR1 is KGHSH and CDR2 is LQKENI. V lost 3 bases and J 0 bases, leaving 24 bases between the germline ends. The CDR3 loop is CASSPYRDRLFFFSYNEQFF. CDR3 DNA sequence: TGTGCCAGCTCACCGTATAGGGACCGTCTCTTTTTTTTCTCCTACAATGAGCAGTTCTTC.

This clone was detected a few times. The chain joins TRBV30 to TRBJ1-6; 10 nucleotides line up with TRBD1. V lost 0 bases and J lost 8; bases outside the gene matches: 1. CDR3 length equals 14 residues. Germline assignment: CDR1 GTSNPN and CDR2 SVGIG (reference sequence). CDR3 sequence reads: CAWSVDRGHSPLHF. For the CDR3, the DNA is TGTGCCTGGAGTGTCGACAGGGGGCATTCACCCCTCCACTTT.

The chain combines TRBV5-1 with TRBJ2-3; D may match TRBD1 or TRBD2 (5 bases each). This CDR3 has 15 amino acids. Per the germline V gene, CDR1 is SGHRS and CDR2 is YFSETQ. Deletions cut 5 bases from V and 2 bases from J, with 15 bases between. The CDR3 DNA reads TGCGCCAGCAGTCGGGACCACGGGGACACAGATACGCAGTATTTT. Its translation is CASSRDHGDTDTQYF.

This chain joins TRBV6-6 and TRBJ1-1; perhaps TRBD1 as D (5 bases). Germline V gene sequence: CDR1 MNHNY, CDR2 SVGAGI (reference sequence). The ends were cut back, 5 bases at V and 1 base at J, with 11 bases in the middle. The CDR3 has 14 residues. The CDR3 loop is CASSDRDRNTEAFF. Written as DNA, the CDR3 is TGTGCCAGCAGTGACCGGGACCGGAACACTGAAGCTTTCTTT.

This chain joins TRBV4-1 and TRBJ2-7; D is unresolved. V was trimmed by 0 bases and J by 3 bases, leaving 12 bases between them. Germline V gives CDR1 MGHRA, CDR2 YSYEKL. This CDR3 has 15 residues. DNA for the CDR3: TGCGCCAGCAGCCAAGATAACAGCCCTTACTACGAGCAGTACTTC. This translates into CASSQDNSPYYEQYF.

The chain couples TRBV4-3 to TRBJ1-4; 8 nucleotides agree with TRBD1. The J segment lost 8 bases and the V segment lost 1 base, leaving 12 bases of the junction unmatched. The CDR3 has 17 amino acids. Germline loops: CDR1 LGHNA, CDR2 YSLEER. CDR3 loop: CASSQGRYQGAGEKLFF. The DNA for the CDR3 is TGCGCCAGCAGCCAAGGTCGGTATCAGGGGGCCGGAGAAAAACTGTTTTTT.

The rearrangement links TRBV19 to TRBJ2-7; TRBD1 aligns across 9 bases. CDR1 is LNHDA and CDR2 is SQIVND in the germline V gene (reference sequence). V lost 5 bases and J lost 2; bases outside the gene matches: 7. The CDR3 contains 15 residues. Written as DNA, the CDR3 is TGTGCCAGTAGTGCGGGACAGGGTAATGCCTACGAGCAGTACTTC. It specifies CASSAGQGNAYEQYF.

The chain links TRBV30 to TRBJ2-7; TRBD1 might be the D (5 bases). The CDR3 covers 15 residues. With 2 bases removed from V and 0 bases from J, the gap between germline ends came to 14 bases. Germline CDR1 reads GTSNPN; CDR2 reads SVGIG (reference sequence). The CDR3 region is CAWSNSEGASYEQYF. The CDR3 coding sequence is TGTGCCTGGAGTAATTCGGAAGGGGCCTCCTACGAGCAGTACTTC.

This chain connects TRBV6-1 to TRBJ1-5; D is uncertain. The germline gives CDR1 MNHNS, CDR2 SASEGT. The CDR3 totals 15 residues. Trimming removed 4 bases from V and 1 base from J, with 11 bases in between. CDR3 DNA: TGTGCCAGCAGTGGATCGCCGGGGAGCAATCAGCCCCAGCATTTT. It encodes CASSGSPGSNQPQHF.

By share of the sample, this clone is medium-sized. V and J are TRBV5-1 and TRBJ1-3, with a possible D match to TRBD1 (6 bases). Germline assignment: CDR1 SGHRS and CDR2 YFSETQ. This CDR3 spans 16 amino acids. Trimming left V 0 bases short and J 0 bases short, with 10 bases between. This chain's CDR3 is CASSLASGHSGNTIYF. CDR3 nucleotides: TGCGCCAGCAGCTTGGCCTCGGGACACTCTGGAAACACCATATATTTT.

The rearrangement joins TRBV27 to TRBJ2-7; possible D gene TRBD1, 7 bases. Per the germline V gene, CDR1 is MNHEY and CDR2 is SMNVEV (reference sequence). The CDR3 loop spans 14 amino acids. Trimming removed 5 bases at V and 4 bases at J, with 15 bases between. This CDR3 reads CASSPDRAGYEQYF. CDR3 DNA sequence: TGTGCCAGCAGTCCAGACAGGGCGGGATACGAGCAGTACTTC.

In this sample, this clone turned up once. The genes are TRBV6-5 and TRBJ1-1; the match to TRBD1 covers 8 bases. The germline gives CDR1 MNHEY, CDR2 SVGAGI. The junction had 6 bases not matched to a gene; V was cut back by 2 bases and J by 7 bases. The CDR3 is 14 amino acids. The CDR3 loop is CASSYGGTGYEAFF. CDR3 DNA sequence: TGTGCCAGCAGTTACGGGGGGACAGGCTATGAAGCTTTCTTT.